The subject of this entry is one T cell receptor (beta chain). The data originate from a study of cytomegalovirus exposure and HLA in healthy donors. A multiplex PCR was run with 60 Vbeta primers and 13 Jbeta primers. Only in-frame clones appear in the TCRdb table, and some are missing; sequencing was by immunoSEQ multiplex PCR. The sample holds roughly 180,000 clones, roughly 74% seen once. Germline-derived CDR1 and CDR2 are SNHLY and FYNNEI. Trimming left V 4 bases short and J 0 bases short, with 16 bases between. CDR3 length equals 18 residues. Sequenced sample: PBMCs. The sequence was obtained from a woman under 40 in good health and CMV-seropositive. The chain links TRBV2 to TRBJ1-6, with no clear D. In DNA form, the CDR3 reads TGTGCCAGCAGTGCCGTGGCAGGCGGGAGCTCCTATAATTCACCCCTCCACTTT. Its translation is CASSAVAGGSSYNSPLHF.